The sequence of this T cell receptor beta chain was determined in a study of cytomegalovirus exposure and HLA in healthy donors. General observations from the study: Rarity characterized most TCR sequences, yet some public TCRs appeared in many donors.

TCRdb's copy holds only in-frame clones and misses some; the assay was immunoSEQ multiplex PCR. The sample has tens of thousands of clones, roughly 94% seen once; the top ten hold roughly 1.4%. This CDR3 comprises 14 residues. After removal of 2 bases from V and 5 bases from J, the junction contained 5 bases not matched to a gene. Germline loops: CDR1 MDHEN, CDR2 SYDVKM. As regards this clone: What it recognizes is unknown.

The sequenced sample was PBMCs. The TCR sequence derives from a man in his late teens or twenties in good health and CMV-seropositive. The gene calls are TRBV28 and TRBJ2-5; TRBD1 matches at 7 bases. CDR3 nucleotide sequence: TGTGCCAGCAGTTTAACAGGGGTGAGGGAGACCCAGTACTTC. Its protein product is CASSLTGVRETQYF.